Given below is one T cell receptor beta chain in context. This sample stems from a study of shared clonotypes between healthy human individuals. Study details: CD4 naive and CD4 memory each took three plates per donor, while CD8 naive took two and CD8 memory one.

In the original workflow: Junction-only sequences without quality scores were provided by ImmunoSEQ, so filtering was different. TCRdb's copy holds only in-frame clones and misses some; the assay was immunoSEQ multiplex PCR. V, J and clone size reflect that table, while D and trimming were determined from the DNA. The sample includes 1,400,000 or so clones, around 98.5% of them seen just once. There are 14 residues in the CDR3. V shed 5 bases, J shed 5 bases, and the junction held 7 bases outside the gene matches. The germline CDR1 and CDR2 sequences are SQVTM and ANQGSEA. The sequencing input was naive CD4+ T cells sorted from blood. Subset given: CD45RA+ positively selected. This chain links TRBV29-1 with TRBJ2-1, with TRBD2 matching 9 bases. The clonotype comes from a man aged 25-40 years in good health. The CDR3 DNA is TGCAGCGTTAAGCCGCGACTAGCGGACAATGAGCAGTTCTTC. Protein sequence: CSVKPRLADNEQFF.